A selection of T cell receptor beta chains follows, all from one sample in a study of T cell responses to AZD1222 COVID-19 vaccine. The table came from immunoSEQ multiplex PCR; TCRdb's copy has only in-frame clones and leaves some out. The table has about 150,000 clones, around 90% seen once. Sample: peripheral blood, taken on day 0 of AZD1222 vaccination. All receptors come from an adult in good health. Both conserved end residues are part of each CDR3. The D gene is left open where the match is weak. Clone size, where shown, is once, few, many, or a class for clones that have expanded.

D gene	V gene	clone size	J gene	CDR3 protein	CDR3 DNA
TRBD2	TRBV28	-	TRBJ2-1	CASSFAGVVYNEQFF	TGTGCCAGCAGTTTTGCGGGAGTAGTATACAATGAGCAGTTCTTC
-	TRBV7-2	-	TRBJ2-1	CASSWLPGPLDNEQFF	TGTGCCAGCAGTTGGCTACCGGGACCTCTCGACAATGAGCAGTTCTTC
TRBD1	TRBV6-5	-	TRBJ2-7	CASSYSGQGTYEQYF	TGTGCCAGCAGTTACAGCGGACAGGGTACCTACGAGCAGTACTTC
TRBD1	TRBV18	once	TRBJ1-2	CASSPRQGGNYRGYTF	TGTGCCAGCTCACCTCGACAGGGGGGAAACTATCGAGGCTACACCTTC
-	TRBV7-9	once	TRBJ1-2	CASSFAQNYGYTF	TGTGCCAGCAGCTTCGCCCAGAACTATGGCTACACCTTC
TRBD2	TRBV7-2	-	TRBJ2-1	CASSLDGRGNEQFF	TGTGCCAGCAGCCTCGATGGGAGGGGAAATGAGCAGTTCTTC
-	TRBV7-6	-	TRBJ2-2	CASSPHWQGTGELFF	TGTGCCAGCAGCCCCCACTGGCAGGGCACCGGGGAGCTGTTTTTT
-	TRBV10-3	-	TRBJ1-2	CAISPTPGTTVEGYTF	TGTGCCATCAGCCCTACGCCCGGGACGACGGTGGAGGGCTACACCTTC
TRBD1	TRBV7-8	-	TRBJ2-5	CASSPRTGGTQYF	TGTGCCAGCAGCCCCCGGACAGGAGGGACCCAGTACTTC
TRBD1	TRBV15	-	TRBJ1-1	CATSAGTGTPEAFF	TGTGCCACCAGTGCCGGGACAGGGACCCCTGAAGCTTTCTTT
TRBD1	TRBV19	-	TRBJ1-5	CASNTGGNQPQHF	TGTGCCAGTAACACAGGGGGCAATCAGCCCCAGCATTTT
-	TRBV27	-	TRBJ2-2	CASMMRGTTGELFF	TGTGCCAGCATGATGCGCGGGACCACCGGGGAGCTGTTTTTT
TRBD2	TRBV28	-	TRBJ2-3	CASSSHRTSGSLADTQYF	TGTGCCAGCAGTTCCCATCGGACTAGCGGGAGTCTCGCAGATACGCAGTATTTT
-	TRBV19	-	TRBJ2-7	CASSISQFYEQYF	TGTGCCAGTAGTATAAGTCAGTTCTACGAGCAGTACTTC
TRBD2	TRBV7-2	once	TRBJ2-2	CASSFLAANTGELFF	TGTGCCAGCAGCTTCCTAGCGGCGAACACCGGGGAGCTGTTTTTT
-	TRBV18	-	TRBJ2-5	CASSPGLQETQYF	TGTGCCAGCTCACCGGGACTCCAAGAGACCCAGTACTTC
-	TRBV5-1	-	TRBJ2-1	CASSLGGKTVDEQFF	TGCGCCAGCAGCCTTGGGGGAAAGACCGTAGATGAGCAGTTCTTC
-	TRBV20-1	-	TRBJ1-2	CSAPTGSGYTF	TGCAGTGCCCCCACAGGGTCTGGCTACACCTTC
TRBD2	TRBV28	-	TRBJ2-7	CASSPAGGRMYEQYF	TGTGCCAGCAGTCCAGCGGGAGGGCGGATGTACGAGCAGTACTTC
-	TRBV28	-	TRBJ1-3	CASSLRDTIYF	TGTGCCAGCAGTTTACGGGACACCATATATTTT
-	TRBV28	-	TRBJ2-1	CASSLGLYEQFF	TGTGCCAGCAGTTTGGGTTTGTATGAGCAGTTCTTC
-	TRBV25-1	once	TRBJ1-1	CASSECAFRGTEAFF	TGTGCCAGCAGTGAATGCGCGTTTAGGGGGACTGAAGCTTTCTTT
-	TRBV28	-	TRBJ1-4	CASSLRSGGREKLFF	TGTGCCAGCAGTTTAAGGTCAGGAGGCAGGGAAAAACTGTTTTTT
-	TRBV19	-	TRBJ2-6	CASRTDDSGANVLTF	TGTGCCAGTAGAACGGATGACTCTGGGGCCAACGTCCTGACTTTC
-	TRBV4-2	-	TRBJ1-5	CASSRDQRGNQPQHF	TGTGCCAGCAGTAGGGATCAAAGGGGCAATCAGCCCCAGCATTTT
TRBD2	TRBV5-1	-	TRBJ2-2	CASTGLAGVTGELFF	TGCGCCAGCACCGGACTAGCGGGAGTCACCGGGGAGCTGTTTTTT
-	TRBV5-6	few	TRBJ2-7	CASSLDRYEQYF	TGTGCCAGCAGCTTGGATCGCTACGAGCAGTACTTC
TRBD1	TRBV18	-	TRBJ2-4	CASSPDRGLAKNIQYF	TGTGCCAGCTCACCGGACAGGGGGCTGGCCAAAAACATTCAGTACTTC
-	TRBV7-3	-	TRBJ2-7	CASSPSTLGQQYF	TGTGCCAGCAGCCCCTCTACCCTCGGCCAGCAGTACTTC
-	TRBV28	-	TRBJ2-7	CASSFPGAYYEQYF	TGTGCCAGCAGTTTCCCGGGGGCCTACTACGAGCAGTACTTC
-	TRBV19	-	TRBJ2-3	CASKRGDTQYF	TGTGCCAGTAAACGCGGGGATACGCAGTATTTT
-	TRBV6-5	-	TRBJ1-6	CASSYDWSSYNSPLHF	TGTGCCAGCAGTTACGATTGGAGCTCCTATAATTCACCCCTCCACTTT
-	TRBV2	-	TRBJ2-1	CASRRMGVYNEQFF	TGTGCCAGCAGGAGGATGGGAGTGTACAATGAGCAGTTCTTC
TRBD2	TRBV15	-	TRBJ2-7	CATSRRGGAYEQYF	TGTGCCACCAGCAGACGGGGAGGGGCCTACGAGCAGTACTTC
-	TRBV13	-	TRBJ2-2	CASSKTRLNTGELFF	TGTGCCAGCAGTAAAACCCGCCTGAACACCGGGGAGCTGTTTTTT
TRBD1	TRBV28	-	TRBJ1-2	CASSLGQGTYGYTF	TGTGCCAGCAGTTTAGGACAGGGGACCTATGGCTACACCTTC
TRBD2	TRBV10-2	-	TRBJ2-1	CASSESSLAGGPRQNEQFF	TGCGCCAGCAGTGAGTCGAGCCTAGCGGGAGGGCCTAGGCAGAATGAGCAGTTCTTC
TRBD2	TRBV19	few	TRBJ2-1	CASSTVAGGINEQFF	TGTGCCAGTAGTACGGTAGCGGGAGGAATCAATGAGCAGTTCTTC
TRBD1	TRBV6-5	-	TRBJ1-3	CASSRDRGHGNTIYF	TGTGCCAGCAGTAGGGACAGGGGTCACGGAAACACCATATATTTT
-	TRBV18	-	TRBJ1-2	CASSPGAGVEYGYTF	TGTGCCAGCTCACCCGGGGCAGGAGTGGAGTATGGCTACACCTTC
TRBD1	TRBV28	once	TRBJ1-2	CASQGASFYGYTF	TGTGCCAGCCAGGGGGCAAGCTTCTATGGCTACACCTTC
-	TRBV4-1	-	TRBJ1-2	CASSQGVNYGYTF	TGCGCCAGCAGCCAGGGGGTGAACTATGGCTACACCTTC
-	TRBV6-2/TRBV6-3	-	TRBJ1-2	CASSYKEPYGYTF	TGTGCCAGCAGTTACAAGGAACCCTATGGCTACACCTTC
-	TRBV20-1	-	TRBJ1-5	CSASGRLSNQPQHF	TGCAGTGCTAGTGGCAGACTTAGCAATCAGCCCCAGCATTTT
TRBD1	TRBV27	-	TRBJ1-5	CASRQGGPNQPQHF	TGTGCCAGCAGACAGGGGGGACCAAATCAGCCCCAGCATTTT
TRBD1	TRBV2	few	TRBJ1-2	CASSPQGPGGYTF	TGTGCCAGCAGTCCACAGGGGCCCGGTGGCTACACCTTC